This TCR beta chain comes out of a study of cytomegalovirus exposure and HLA in healthy donors. Looking at the study overall: Among the approximately 400 genotyped donors, approximately 80% were placed in the Caucasian-associated ancestry cluster.

The study ran its PCR with 60 Vbeta and 13 Jbeta primers. Produced via immunoSEQ multiplex PCR; TCRdb's table is partial and in-frame only. The data show some 200,000 clones, 65% to 85% seen once. Per germline, CDR1 SGHVS and CDR2 FNYEAQ. V trimming: 3 bases; J trimming: 4 bases; junction bases outside the gene matches: 6. This CDR3 is 17 amino acids long. The rearrangement joins TRBV7-6 to TRBJ2-1; the match to TRBD2 covers 13 bases. This sequence was found in a boy younger than 10 in good health and CMV-seronegative. Sequenced input: PBMCs. The CDR3 spells CASSFDTGLAGYNEQFF. CDR3 coding DNA: TGTGCCAGCAGCTTTGATACGGGACTAGCGGGATACAATGAGCAGTTCTTC. Looking up the rest from reference TRBV7-6 and TRBJ2-1 gives the full variable domain: GAGVSQSPRYKVTKRGQDVALRCDPISGHVSLYWYRQALGQGPEFLTYFNYEAQQDKSGLPNDRFSAERPEGSISTLTIQRTEQRDSAMYRCASSFDTGLAGYNEQFFGPGTRLTVL.